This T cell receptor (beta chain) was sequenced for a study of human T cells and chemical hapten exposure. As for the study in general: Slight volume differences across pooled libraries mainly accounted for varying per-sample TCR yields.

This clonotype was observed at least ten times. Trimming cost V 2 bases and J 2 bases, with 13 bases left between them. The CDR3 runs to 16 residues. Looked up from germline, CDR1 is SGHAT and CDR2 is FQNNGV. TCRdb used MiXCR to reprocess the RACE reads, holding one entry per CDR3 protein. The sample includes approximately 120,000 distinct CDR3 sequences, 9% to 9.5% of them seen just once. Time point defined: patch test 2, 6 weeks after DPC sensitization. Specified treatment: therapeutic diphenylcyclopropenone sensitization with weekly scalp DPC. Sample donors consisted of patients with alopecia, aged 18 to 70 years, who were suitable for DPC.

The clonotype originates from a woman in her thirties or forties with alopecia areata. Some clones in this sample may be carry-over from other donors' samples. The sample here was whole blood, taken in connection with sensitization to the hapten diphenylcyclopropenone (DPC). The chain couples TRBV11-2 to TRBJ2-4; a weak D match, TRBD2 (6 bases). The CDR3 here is CASSLRGSGTKNIQYF. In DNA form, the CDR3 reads TGTGCCAGCAGCTTACGTGGTAGCGGTACCAAAAACATTCAGTACTTC.